The 17 T cell receptor beta chains listed next were all sequenced from one sample in a study of cytomegalovirus exposure and HLA in healthy donors. Vbeta (60) and Jbeta (13) primers were used in the PCR. The data were produced by immunoSEQ multiplex PCR, yet TCRdb's version contains in-frame clones alone and is incomplete. Here the sample spans about 170,000 clones, about 79% being singletons. Material: PBMCs. These receptors all come from a woman in her 50s in good health and CMV-seropositive.

This clone was detected a few times. The CDR3 region is CASSLDASGFYEQYF. CDR3 DNA: TGTGCCAGCAGCTTAGATGCTAGCGGGTTCTACGAGCAGTACTTC. This rearrangement joins TRBV7-2 to TRBJ2-7; 8 positions match TRBD2. The V segment lost 1 base and the J segment 3 bases; nucleotides outside the gene matches: 5. This CDR3 spans 15 amino acids. CDR1 and CDR2 (germline): SGHTA, FQGNSA.

The chain employs TRBV30 and TRBJ2-7; 7 bases line up with TRBD2. J was trimmed by 6 bases and V by 0 bases; bases with no gene match: 5. Per germline, CDR1 GTSNPN and CDR2 SVGIG (reference sequence). This CDR3 is 13 amino acids long. CDR3 nucleotides: TGTGCCTGGAGTGTAGAATCGGGGGGCGAGCAGTACTTC. This gives the protein CAWSVESGGEQYF. The whole variable domain, filled in from reference TRBV30 and TRBJ2-7, reads SQTIHQWPATLVQPVGSPLSLECTVEGTSNPNLYWYRQAAGRGLQLLFYSVGIGQISSEVPQNLSASRPQDRQFILSSKKLLLSDSGFYLCAWSVESGGEQYFGPGTRLTVT.

There are a few counts of this clone. The V and J genes are TRBV11-2 and TRBJ1-6; possible D gene TRBD1, 6 bases. Looked up from germline, CDR1 is SGHAT and CDR2 is FQNNGV. V was pared by 6 bases and J by 10 bases, with 16 bases between. The CDR3 sequence is 14 residues long. The CDR3: CASRSHQGPSPLHF. CDR3 in DNA: TGTGCCAGCAGATCACACCAGGGGCCGTCACCCCTCCACTTT.

The chain is built from TRBV28 and TRBJ2-7, with 9 bases fitting TRBD2. With V trimmed by 2 bases and J by 3 bases, 11 bases remained unmatched. Germline CDR1 and CDR2: MDHEN and SYDVKM. The CDR3 is made up of 17 amino acids. The CDR3 spells CASSLIYGGGGRYEQYF. In DNA, the CDR3 is TGTGCCAGCAGTTTAATTTATGGCGGGGGGGGACGCTACGAGCAGTACTTC.

This clone appeared once. The rearrangement joins TRBV7-6 to TRBJ2-5; possibly TRBD1 for D (5 bases). This CDR3 region has 14 residues. Germline V gene lookup returns CDR1 SGHVS and CDR2 FNYEAQ. V lost 1 base to trimming and J lost 1 base, with 7 bases between them. The CDR3 spells CASSLEDSQETQYF. The CDR3 nucleotides read TGTGCCAGCAGCTTAGAAGACAGCCAAGAGACCCAGTACTTC.

The rearrangement joins TRBV25-1 to TRBJ2-5; D might be TRBD1 (5 bases). TRBJ2-7 matches the DNA end more closely, so the J call is doubtful. Germline lookup yields CDR1 MGHDK and CDR2 SYGVNS. The CDR3 is 14 amino acids. The chain's CDR3 is CASSPVTASYEQYF. The DNA of the CDR3 is TGTGCCAGCAGCCCTGTGACAGCCAGCTACGAGCAGTACTTC.

V is TRBV7-8 and J is TRBJ2-1; the D gene is possibly TRBD1 (5 bases). Trimming pared 1 base from V and 6 bases from J, leaving 10 bases between. CDR3 length: 14 residues. Germline V gene lookup returns CDR1 SGHVS and CDR2 FQNEAQ. CDR3 residues: CASSLGGHSNEQFF. CDR3 nucleotides: TGTGCCAGCAGCTTAGGAGGACATTCCAATGAGCAGTTCTTC.

The CDR3 spells CASSEGGTSIYTQYF. For the CDR3, the DNA is TGTGCCAGCAGTGAAGGTGGGACTAGCATATATACGCAGTATTTT. J is TRBJ2-3 and V is TRBV2; TRBD2 agrees at 9 bases. The CDR3 contains 15 residues. The V gene end was trimmed by 1 base and the J gene end by 7 bases; junction bases not matched to a gene: 6. Germline V CDR1 and CDR2: SNHLY, FYNNEI.

The chain joins TRBV13 to TRBJ2-7; the match to TRBD2 covers 11 bases. The germline V gene has CDR1 PRHDT and CDR2 FYEKMQ (reference sequence). The CDR3 sequence is 15 residues long. The V gene end was trimmed by 5 bases and the J gene end by 0 bases; junction bases not matched to a gene: 3. The DNA for the CDR3 is TGTGCCAGCAGCCCTCTAGCGGGAGGCTCCTACGAGCAGTACTTC. Its protein product is CASSPLAGGSYEQYF. Based on the CDR3 plus reference TRBV13 and TRBJ2-7, the full variable domain is AAGVIQSPRHLIKEKRETATLKCYPIPRHDTVYWYQQGPGQDPQFLISFYEKMQSDKGSIPDRFSAQQFSDYHSELNMSSLELGDSALYFCASSPLAGGSYEQYFGPGTRLTVT.

In this sample, this clone turned up once. Relative to the germline gene, one junction end is altered; a read error may explain this. The chain has TRBV7-7 and TRBJ2-1, with a possible D match to TRBD2 (6 bases). CDR1 is SSHAT, CDR2 FNYEAQ, per germline (reference sequence). This CDR3 contains 14 residues. The CDR3 sequence is CASSLGELAGEQFF. In DNA, the CDR3 is TGTGCTAGCAGCTTAGGGGAACTAGCCGGTGAGCAGTTCTTC.

The V call is TRBV10-3, the J call TRBJ1-2; possible D gene TRBD1, 5 bases. The germline V gene encodes CDR1 ENHRY and CDR2 SYGVKD. V lost 3 bases and J 7 bases, leaving 9 bases between the germline ends. The CDR3 consists of 12 residues. This CDR3 is CAISERGSGYTF. The DNA of the CDR3 is TGTGCCATCAGTGAAAGGGGAAGTGGCTACACCTTC.

The chain links TRBV4-1 to TRBJ2-7; 7 bases map to TRBD2. Per germline, CDR1 MGHRA and CDR2 YSYEKL. The CDR3 extends over 17 amino acids. V shed 0 bases and J 0 bases; nucleotides not matched to a gene: 8. Here the CDR3 DNA reads TGCGCCAGCAGCCAAGATGGAAGGAGCGGGAACTCCTACGAGCAGTACTTC. Encoded protein: CASSQDGRSGNSYEQYF.

The chain links TRBV18 to TRBJ1-1; TRBD1 aligns across 7 bases. Germline loops: CDR1 KGHSH, CDR2 LQKENI. Unmatched junction bases numbered 10, after V lost 5 bases and J lost 10 bases. The CDR3 runs to 13 residues. CDR3 loop: CASSDGQAQGAFF. In DNA, the CDR3 is TGTGCCAGCTCAGATGGACAGGCCCAAGGAGCTTTCTTT.

This chain links TRBV18 with TRBJ2-3, with 7 bases lining up with TRBD2. The CDR3 contains 15 residues. V shed 3 bases, J shed 1 base, and the junction held 4 bases outside the gene matches. The germline V gene has CDR1 KGHSH and CDR2 LQKENI. The CDR3 reads CASSPVAGGTDTQYF. CDR3 nucleotides: TGTGCCAGCTCACCGGTCGCGGGGGGCACAGATACGCAGTATTTT. The full variable domain, in which reference TRBV18 and TRBJ2-3 provide the parts outside the CDR3, is NAGVMQNPRHLVRRRGQEARLRCSPMKGHSHVYWYRQLPEEGLKFMVYLQKENIIDESGMPKERFSAEFPKEGPSILRIQQVVRGDSAAYFCASSPVAGGTDTQYFGPGTRLTVL.

The chain links TRBV18 to TRBJ1-1, with D perhaps matching TRBD1 (6 bases). This CDR3 region has 14 residues. V was shortened by 2 bases and J by 4 bases, with 11 bases between the two germline ends. CDR1 is KGHSH and CDR2 is LQKENI in the germline V gene. The CDR3 spells CASSPVEGGTEAFF. Written as DNA, the CDR3 is TGTGCCAGCTCACCAGTAGAAGGGGGCACTGAAGCTTTCTTT.

This chain links TRBV29-1 with TRBJ2-5; TRBD2 matches 7 bases. The CDR3 is 12 residues long. Germline V gives CDR1 SQVTM, CDR2 ANQGSEA. The trim removed 3 bases at V and 5 bases at J, leaving 3 bases unmatched. The CDR3 DNA follows: TGCAGCGTTGACGTACTAGCGGAGACCCAGTACTTC. Its translation is CSVDVLAETQYF.

The chain carries TRBV2 and TRBJ2-3; tentative D call: TRBD1 (6 bases). Germline V gene data show CDR1 as SNHLY and CDR2 as FYNNEI. CDR3 size: 15 residues. V lost 6 bases to trimming and J lost 4 bases, with 17 bases between them. CDR3 in DNA: TGTGCCAGCAGGGCCGACAGAGCAGGGGCAGATACGCAGTATTTT. It specifies CASRADRAGADTQYF. Full variable domain (outside the CDR3, taken from reference TRBV2 and TRBJ2-3): EPEVTQTPSHQVTQMGQEVILRCVPISNHLYFYWYRQILGQKVEFLVSFYNNEISEKSEIFDDQFSVERPDGSNFTLKIRSTKLEDSAMYFCASRADRAGADTQYFGPGTRLTVL.